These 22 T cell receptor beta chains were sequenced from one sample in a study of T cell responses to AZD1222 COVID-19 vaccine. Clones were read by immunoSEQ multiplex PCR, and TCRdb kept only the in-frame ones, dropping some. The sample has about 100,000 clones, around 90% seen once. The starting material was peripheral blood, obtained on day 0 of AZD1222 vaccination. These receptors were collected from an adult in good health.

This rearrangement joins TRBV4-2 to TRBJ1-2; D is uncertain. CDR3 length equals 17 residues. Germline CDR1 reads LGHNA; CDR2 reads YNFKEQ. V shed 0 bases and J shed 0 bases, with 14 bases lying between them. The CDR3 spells CASSQDVRTLANYGYTF. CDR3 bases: TGTGCCAGCAGCCAAGATGTCAGGACCTTAGCTAACTATGGCTACACCTTC.

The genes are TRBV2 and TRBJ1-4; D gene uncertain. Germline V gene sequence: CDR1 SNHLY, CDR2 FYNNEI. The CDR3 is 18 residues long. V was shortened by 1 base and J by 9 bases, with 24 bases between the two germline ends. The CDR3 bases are TGTGCCAGCAGTGAAGAGGATGTATCGGGGAAAGTAAGGAAAAAACTGTTTTTT. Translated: CASSEEDVSGKVRKKLFF.

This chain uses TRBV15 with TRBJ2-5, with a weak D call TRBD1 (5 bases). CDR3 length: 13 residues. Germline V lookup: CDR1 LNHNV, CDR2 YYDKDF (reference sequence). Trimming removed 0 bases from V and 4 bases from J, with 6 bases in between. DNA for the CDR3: TGTGCCACCAGCAGAGATGGGGCAGAGACCCAGTACTTC. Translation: CATSRDGAETQYF. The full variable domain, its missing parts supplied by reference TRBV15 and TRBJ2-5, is DAMVIQNPRYQVTQFGKPVTLSCSQTLNHNVMYWYQQKSSQAPKLLFHYYDKDFNNEADTPDNFQSRRPNTSFCFLDIRSPGLGDTAMYLCATSRDGAETQYFGPGTRLLVL.

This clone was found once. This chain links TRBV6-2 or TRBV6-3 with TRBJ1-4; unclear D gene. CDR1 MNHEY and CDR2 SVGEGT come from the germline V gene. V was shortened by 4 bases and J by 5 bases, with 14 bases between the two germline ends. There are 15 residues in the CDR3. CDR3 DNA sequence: TGTGCCAGCAGTTTCACTCATCAGGAGAATGAAAAACTGTTTTTT. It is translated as CASSFTHQENEKLFF.

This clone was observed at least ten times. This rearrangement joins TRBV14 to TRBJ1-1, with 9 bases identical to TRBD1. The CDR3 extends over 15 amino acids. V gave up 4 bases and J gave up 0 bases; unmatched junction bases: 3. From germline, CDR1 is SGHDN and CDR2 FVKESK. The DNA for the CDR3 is TGTGCCAGCAGCCCCCGGGACAGGGTGAACACTGAAGCTTTCTTT. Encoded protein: CASSPRDRVNTEAFF.

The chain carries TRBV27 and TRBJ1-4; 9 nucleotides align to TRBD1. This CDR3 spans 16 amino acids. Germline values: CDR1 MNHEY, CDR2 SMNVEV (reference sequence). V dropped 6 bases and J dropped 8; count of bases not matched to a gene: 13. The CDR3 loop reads CASSWKTGQGHEKLFF. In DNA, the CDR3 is TGTGCCAGCAGCTGGAAAACGGGACAGGGCCACGAAAAACTGTTTTTT.

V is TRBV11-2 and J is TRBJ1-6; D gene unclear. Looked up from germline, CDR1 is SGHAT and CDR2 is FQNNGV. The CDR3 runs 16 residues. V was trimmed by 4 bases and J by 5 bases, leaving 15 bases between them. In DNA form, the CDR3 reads TGTGCCAGCAGCTCCGACGAGTGGATCGATAATTCACCCCTCCACTTT. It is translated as CASSSDEWIDNSPLHF.

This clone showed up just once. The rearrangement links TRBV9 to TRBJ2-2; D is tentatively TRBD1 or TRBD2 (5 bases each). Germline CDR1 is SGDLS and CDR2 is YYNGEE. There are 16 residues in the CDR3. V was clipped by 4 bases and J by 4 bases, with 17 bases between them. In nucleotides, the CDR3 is TGTGCCAGCAGCCCCCTTCACTATGGGGGCACCGGGGAGCTGTTTTTT. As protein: CASSPLHYGGTGELFF.

The CDR3 sequence: CASSPSTTGTSGFLAYEQYF. The CDR3 coding sequence is TGTGCCAGCAGCCCCTCCACGACCGGGACTAGCGGGTTCCTAGCCTACGAGCAGTACTTC. This chain connects TRBV3-1 (or the pseudogene TRBV3-2) to TRBJ2-7; the match to TRBD2 covers 12 bases. V dropped 4 bases and J dropped 2; count of bases not matched to a gene: 18. CDR1 and CDR2 from the germline V gene are LGHDT and YNNKEL (reference sequence). The length of the CDR3 is 20 residues.

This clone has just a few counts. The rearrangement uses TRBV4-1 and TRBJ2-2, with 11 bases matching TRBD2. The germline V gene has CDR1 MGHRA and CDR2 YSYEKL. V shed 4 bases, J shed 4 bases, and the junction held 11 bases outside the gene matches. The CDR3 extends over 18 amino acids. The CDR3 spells CASSPKTSGTTSTGELFF. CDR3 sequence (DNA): TGCGCCAGCAGCCCCAAGACTAGCGGGACCACCAGCACCGGGGAGCTGTTTTTT.

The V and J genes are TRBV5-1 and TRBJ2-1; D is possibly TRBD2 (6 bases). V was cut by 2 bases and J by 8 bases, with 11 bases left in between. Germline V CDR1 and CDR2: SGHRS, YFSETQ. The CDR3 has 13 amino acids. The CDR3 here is CASSFGSEDEQFF. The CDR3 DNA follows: TGCGCCAGCAGCTTCGGGAGTGAGGATGAGCAGTTCTTC.

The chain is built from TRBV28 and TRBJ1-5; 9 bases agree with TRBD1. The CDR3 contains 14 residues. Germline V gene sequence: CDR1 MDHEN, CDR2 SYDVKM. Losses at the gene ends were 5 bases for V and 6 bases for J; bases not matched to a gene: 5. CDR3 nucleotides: TGTGCCAGCAGTCGGACAGGGGTGGGTCAGCCCCAGCATTTT. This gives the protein CASSRTGVGQPQHF.

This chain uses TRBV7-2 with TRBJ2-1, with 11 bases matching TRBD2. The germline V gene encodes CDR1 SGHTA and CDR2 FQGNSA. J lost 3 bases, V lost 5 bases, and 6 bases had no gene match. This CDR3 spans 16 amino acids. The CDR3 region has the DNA TGTGCCAGCAGCCAACGAACTAGCGGGAGCTACAATGAGCAGTTCTTC. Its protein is CASSQRTSGSYNEQFF.

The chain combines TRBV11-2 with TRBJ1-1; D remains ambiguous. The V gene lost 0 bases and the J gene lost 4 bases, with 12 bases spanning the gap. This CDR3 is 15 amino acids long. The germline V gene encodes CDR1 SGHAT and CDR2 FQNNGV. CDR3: CASSLEGSYGTEAFF. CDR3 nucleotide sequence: TGTGCCAGCAGCTTAGAAGGCTCATACGGCACTGAAGCTTTCTTT.

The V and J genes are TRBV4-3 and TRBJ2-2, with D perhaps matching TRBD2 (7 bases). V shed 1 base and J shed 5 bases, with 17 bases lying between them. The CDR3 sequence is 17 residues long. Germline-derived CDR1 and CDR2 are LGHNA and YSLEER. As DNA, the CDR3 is TGCGCCAGCAGCCAAGCTGGGGGGGGCCGTAGGACCGGGGAGCTGTTTTTT. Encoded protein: CASSQAGGGRRTGELFF.

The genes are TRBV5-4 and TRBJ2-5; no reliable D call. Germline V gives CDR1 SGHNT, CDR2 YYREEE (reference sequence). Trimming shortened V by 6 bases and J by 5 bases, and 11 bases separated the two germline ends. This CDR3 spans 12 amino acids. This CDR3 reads CASTVSQETQYF. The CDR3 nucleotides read TGTGCCAGCACCGTTTCTCAGGAGACCCAGTACTTC.

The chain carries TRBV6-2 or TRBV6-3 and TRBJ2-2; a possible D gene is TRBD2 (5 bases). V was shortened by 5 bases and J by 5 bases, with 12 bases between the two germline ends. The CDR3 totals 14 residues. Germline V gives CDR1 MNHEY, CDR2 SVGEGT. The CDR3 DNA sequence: TGTGCCAGCAGTAGAGGAGCGGAAACCGGGGAGCTGTTTTTT. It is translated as CASSRGAETGELFF.

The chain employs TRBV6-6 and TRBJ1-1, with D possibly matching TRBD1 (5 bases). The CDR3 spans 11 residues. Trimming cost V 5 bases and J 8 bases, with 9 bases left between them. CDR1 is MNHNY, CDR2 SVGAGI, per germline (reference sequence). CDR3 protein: CASSDDREAFF. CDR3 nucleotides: TGTGCCAGCAGTGACGACAGAGAAGCTTTCTTT.

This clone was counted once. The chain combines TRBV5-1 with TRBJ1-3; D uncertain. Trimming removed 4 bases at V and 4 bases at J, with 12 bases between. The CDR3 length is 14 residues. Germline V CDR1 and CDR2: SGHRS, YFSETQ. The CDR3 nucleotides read TGCGCCAGCAGCCTTGACGCGGCGGGAAACACCATATATTTT. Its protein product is CASSLDAAGNTIYF.

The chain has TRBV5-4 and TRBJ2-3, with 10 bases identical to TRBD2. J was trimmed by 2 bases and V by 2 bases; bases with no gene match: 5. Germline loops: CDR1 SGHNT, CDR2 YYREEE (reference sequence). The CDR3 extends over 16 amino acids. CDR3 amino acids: CASSFRLAGLTDTQYF. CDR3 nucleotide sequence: TGTGCCAGCAGCTTCCGACTAGCGGGCCTCACAGATACGCAGTATTTT.

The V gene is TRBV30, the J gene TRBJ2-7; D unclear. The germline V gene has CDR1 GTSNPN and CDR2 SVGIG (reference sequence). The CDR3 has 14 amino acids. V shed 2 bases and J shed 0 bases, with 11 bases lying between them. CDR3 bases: TGTGCCTGGAGTCCCCAAGCTGCCTCCTACGAGCAGTACTTC. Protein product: CAWSPQAASYEQYF.

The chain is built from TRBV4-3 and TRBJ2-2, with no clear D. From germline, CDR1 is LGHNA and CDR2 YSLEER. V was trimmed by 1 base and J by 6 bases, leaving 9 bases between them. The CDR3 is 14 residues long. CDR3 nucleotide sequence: TGCGCCAGCAGCCAAGTTCTGTCCGCCGGGGAGCTGTTTTTT. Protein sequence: CASSQVLSAGELFF.